A selection of T cell receptor beta chains follows, all from one sample in a study of molecular identifiers for immune sequencing clone quantification. MiXCR was run by TCRdb on the PCR reads, yielding one entry per CDR3 protein. The profile shows around 480,000 distinct CDR3 sequences, under 30% of them singletons. The specimen sequenced was naive CD8+ T cells from blood, with Jurkat cell RNA spiked in. The receptors were gathered from a human donor in good health. Some libraries in this study had Jurkat cell RNA spiked in. Each CDR3 is given with its conserved first and last residue. The D gene is left open where the match is weak. Rows may omit the clone size; those that give it use once, few, many or a size class.

v_call: TRBV7-3; cdr3_length: 15; j_call: TRBJ2-3; d_call: TRBD1; clone_size: few; cdr3_nt: TGTGCCTGCAGCTTAGGGACAGGGGGGGCAGATACGCAGTATTTT; cdr3_aa: CACSLGTGGADTQYF
v_call: TRBV20-1; cdr3_length: 13; j_call: TRBJ2-7; d_call: -; clone_size: -; cdr3_nt: TGCAGTGCTAGAGGCCCCCAAGTCTACGAGCAGTACTTC; cdr3_aa: CSARGPQVYEQYF
v_call: TRBV10-2; cdr3_length: 13; j_call: TRBJ1-1; d_call: -; clone_size: many; cdr3_nt: TGCGCCAGCAGTGACAGGGGTTACACTGAAGCTTTCTTT; cdr3_aa: CASSDRGYTEAFF
v_call: TRBV20-1; cdr3_length: 16; j_call: TRBJ2-2; d_call: -; clone_size: few; cdr3_nt: TGCAGTGCTAGAGATTTAGGGACAACGAACACCGGGGAGCTGTTTTTT; cdr3_aa: CSARDLGTTNTGELFF
v_call: TRBV7-9; cdr3_length: 13; j_call: TRBJ2-1; d_call: TRBD2; clone_size: -; cdr3_nt: TGTGCCAGCAGCCCGGGAGGCCTGAATGAGCAGTTCTTC; cdr3_aa: CASSPGGLNEQFF
v_call: TRBV7-6; cdr3_length: 14; j_call: TRBJ2-5; d_call: -; clone_size: many; cdr3_nt: TGTGCCAGCAGCCCACAGACGTACCAAGAGACCCAGTACTTC; cdr3_aa: CASSPQTYQETQYF
v_call: TRBV7-9; cdr3_length: 13; j_call: TRBJ1-4; d_call: -; clone_size: few; cdr3_nt: TGTGCCACAGACAGGCCAACTAATGAAAAACTGTTTTTT; cdr3_aa: CATDRPTNEKLFF
v_call: TRBV28; cdr3_length: 17; j_call: TRBJ1-5; d_call: -; clone_size: many; cdr3_nt: TGTGCCAGCAGTCCCGATCAGCTAATACGAAGCAATCAGCCCCAGCATTTT; cdr3_aa: CASSPDQLIRSNQPQHF
v_call: TRBV18; cdr3_length: 20; j_call: TRBJ2-6; d_call: -; clone_size: many; cdr3_nt: TGTGCCAGCTCACCTGTTCCCGGGAAGAGACAGATCTCTGGGGCCAACGTCCTGACTTTC; cdr3_aa: CASSPVPGKRQISGANVLTF
v_call: TRBV20-1; cdr3_length: 15; j_call: TRBJ1-5; d_call: TRBD1; clone_size: few; cdr3_nt: TGCAGTGCTAGAGAACCCGGACAGGGCAATCAGCCCCAGCATTTT; cdr3_aa: CSAREPGQGNQPQHF
v_call: TRBV29-1; cdr3_length: 12; j_call: TRBJ2-2; d_call: -; clone_size: many; cdr3_nt: TGCAGCGTTGCGAGCAACACCGGGGAGCTGTTTTTT; cdr3_aa: CSVASNTGELFF
v_call: TRBV28; cdr3_length: 16; j_call: TRBJ2-5; d_call: -; clone_size: -; cdr3_nt: TGTGCCAGCAGTTTGGAGCATCCGGGCCTGGGAGAGACCCAGTACTTC; cdr3_aa: CASSLEHPGLGETQYF
v_call: TRBV6-1; cdr3_length: 12; j_call: TRBJ2-7; d_call: TRBD1; clone_size: few; cdr3_nt: TGTGCCAGCAGTTCAGGGGGCCACGAGCAGTACTTC; cdr3_aa: CASSSGGHEQYF
v_call: TRBV4-1; cdr3_length: 13; j_call: TRBJ1-1; d_call: TRBD1; clone_size: many; cdr3_nt: TGCGCCAGCAGCCTACAGGGGAACGCTGAAGCTTTCTTT; cdr3_aa: CASSLQGNAEAFF
v_call: TRBV29-1; cdr3_length: 10; j_call: TRBJ1-1; d_call: -; clone_size: few; cdr3_nt: TGCAGCGTGGCCGTAAACGAAGCTTTCTTT; cdr3_aa: CSVAVNEAFF
v_call: TRBV30; cdr3_length: 13; j_call: TRBJ1-1; d_call: -; clone_size: -; cdr3_nt: TGTGCCTGGAGTGTACTCAGGGGATCTGAAGCTTTCTTT; cdr3_aa: CAWSVLRGSEAFF
v_call: TRBV7-9; cdr3_length: 14; j_call: TRBJ2-1; d_call: TRBD1; clone_size: -; cdr3_nt: TGTGCCAGCAGCCCACGGGACAGTCGGGATGAGCAGCTCTTC; cdr3_aa: CASSPRDSRDEQLF
v_call: TRBV20-1; cdr3_length: 16; j_call: TRBJ2-3; d_call: TRBD2; clone_size: many; cdr3_nt: TGCAGTGCTAGGGGACTTCTAGCGGGGGGGCCAGATACGCAGTATTTT; cdr3_aa: CSARGLLAGGPDTQYF
v_call: TRBV29-1; cdr3_length: 14; j_call: TRBJ2-1; d_call: -; clone_size: -; cdr3_nt: TGCAGCGTTGAAGGAGGACTCCCTGGCAATGAGCAGTTCTTC; cdr3_aa: CSVEGGLPGNEQFF
v_call: TRBV20-1; cdr3_length: 13; j_call: TRBJ2-7; d_call: -; clone_size: few; cdr3_nt: TGCAGTGCTGCAATGGGTCTAGCAGACGAGCAGTACTTC; cdr3_aa: CSAAMGLADEQYF
v_call: TRBV5-1; cdr3_length: 15; j_call: TRBJ2-7; d_call: -; clone_size: -; cdr3_nt: TGCGCCAGCAGCTTGGCGTCTCCCGTCTCCTACGAGCAGTACTTC; cdr3_aa: CASSLASPVSYEQYF
v_call: TRBV28; cdr3_length: 10; j_call: TRBJ2-7; d_call: -; clone_size: -; cdr3_nt: TGTGCCAGCAAAGGCTACGAGCAGTACTTC; cdr3_aa: CASKGYEQYF
v_call: TRBV19; cdr3_length: 11; j_call: TRBJ2-2; d_call: -; clone_size: few; cdr3_nt: TGTGCCAGTAAGCGAGGCGGGGAGCTGTTTTTT; cdr3_aa: CASKRGGELFF
v_call: TRBV6-2/TRBV6-3; cdr3_length: 11; j_call: TRBJ1-2; d_call: -; clone_size: many; cdr3_nt: TGTGCCAGCAGCCCTAACTATGGCTACACCTTC; cdr3_aa: CASSPNYGYTF
v_call: TRBV30; cdr3_length: 13; j_call: TRBJ2-2; d_call: -; clone_size: many; cdr3_nt: TGTGCCTGGAGTTTATCCGGGACCGGGGAGCTGTTTTTT; cdr3_aa: CAWSLSGTGELFF
v_call: TRBV6-6; cdr3_length: 12; j_call: TRBJ1-5; d_call: -; clone_size: few; cdr3_nt: TGTGCCAGCACCGAACCCAATCAGCCCCAGCATTTT; cdr3_aa: CASTEPNQPQHF